Shown below are 26 T cell receptor beta chains from a single sample sequenced in a study of T-cell memory formation after mild COVID-19. TCRdb analysed the 5' RACE reads with MiXCR anew, one entry per CDR3 protein. The sample lists around 250,000 distinct CDR3 sequences, around a tenth occurring once. Sequenced material: PBMCs or a T cell subset sorted from them (not recorded which). The receptor set was obtained from a man aged 18 to 35 who had mild COVID-19 (a few samples of this study predate the infection). Cell type and time point are not known.

In this sample, this clonotype turned up a few times. The rearrangement links TRBV9 to TRBJ1-1; D remains unclear. The germline gives CDR1 SGDLS, CDR2 YYNGEE. The CDR3 covers 15 residues. Trimming removed 4 bases from V and 0 bases from J, with 13 bases in between. The CDR3 protein is CASSLRREMNTEAFF. Here the CDR3 DNA reads TGTGCCAGCAGCTTAAGACGGGAGATGAACACTGAAGCTTTCTTT.

This clonotype was detected only a few times. This rearrangement joins TRBV15 to TRBJ1-6, with 7 bases lining up with TRBD1. The CDR3 length is 20 residues. Per germline, CDR1 LNHNV and CDR2 YYDKDF (reference sequence). V shed 0 bases and J 0 bases; nucleotides not matched to a gene: 11. The CDR3: CATSRDFLDRPHSYNSPLHF. CDR3 nucleotide sequence: TGTGCCACCAGCAGAGATTTCCTGGACAGGCCGCACTCCTATAATTCACCCCTCCACTTT.

This clonotype was seen a few times. The V call is TRBV29-1, the J call TRBJ2-5; no definite D call. V lost 0 bases and J lost 2, with 10 bases in between. CDR1 and CDR2 from the germline V gene are SQVTM and ANQGSEA. The CDR3 is 14 amino acids. CDR3 loop: CSVEDFGLQETQYF. The CDR3, as DNA: TGCAGCGTTGAAGATTTCGGTTTACAAGAGACCCAGTACTTC.

V and J are TRBV7-2 and TRBJ1-1; TRBD1 might be the D (6 bases). V lost 5 bases, J lost 6 bases, and 19 bases lay in between. Germline V gene sequence: CDR1 SGHTA, CDR2 FQGNSA. The CDR3 spans 15 residues. The CDR3 sequence: CASSPFGAGEPEAFF. The CDR3 coding sequence is TGTGCCAGCAGCCCCTTCGGGGCAGGGGAGCCTGAAGCTTTCTTT.

This chain links TRBV7-9 with TRBJ1-3, with 7 bases fitting TRBD1. The V and J ends lost 5 bases and 1 base, in that order; junction bases with no gene match: 5. Germline V gene data show CDR1 as SEHNR and CDR2 as FQNEAQ (reference sequence). The CDR3 spans 15 residues. CDR3 residues: CASSLKGQSGNTIYF. The CDR3 coding sequence is TGTGCCAGCAGCCTAAAGGGACAGTCTGGAAACACCATATATTTT.

This clonotype was observed at least ten times. The rearrangement joins TRBV4-2 to TRBJ1-5; tentative D call: TRBD1 (5 bases). The CDR3 length is 15 residues. V was pared by 3 bases and J by 5 bases, with 14 bases between. Germline V gene data show CDR1 as LGHNA and CDR2 as YNFKEQ. CDR3 coding DNA: TGTGCCAGCAGCCACCTGGGGGGGGGAGATCAGCCCCAGCATTTT. Residues: CASSHLGGGDQPQHF.

This rearrangement joins TRBV14 to TRBJ2-1; 9 nucleotides line up with TRBD2. This CDR3 comprises 14 residues. Germline V gene sequence: CDR1 SGHDN, CDR2 FVKESK. The J segment lost 7 bases and the V segment lost 10 bases, leaving 11 bases of the junction unmatched. CDR3 loop: CATSELAGNNEQFF. The CDR3 nucleotides are TGTGCCACCTCGGAGCTAGCGGGGAATAATGAGCAGTTCTTC. Full variable domain (remainder filled in from reference TRBV14 and TRBJ2-1): EAGVTQFPSHSVIEKGQTVTLRCDPISGHDNLYWYRRVMGKEIKFLLHFVKESKQDESGMPNNRFLAERTGGTYSTLKVQPAELEDSGVYFCATSELAGNNEQFFGPGTRLTVL.

This clonotype has only a few counts. The chain is built from TRBV12-3 or TRBV12-4 and TRBJ1-5; possible D gene TRBD1, 5 bases. The V gene lost 3 bases and the J gene lost 6 bases, with 9 bases spanning the gap. This CDR3 has 13 residues. In nucleotides, the CDR3 is TGTGCCAGCAGTTTGAGGGGAGTTCAGCCCCAGCATTTT. It codes for CASSLRGVQPQHF.

The chain carries TRBV7-2 and TRBJ1-2, with D unresolved. The V and J ends lost 4 bases and 8 bases respectively, with 17 bases between them. CDR1 and CDR2 from the germline V gene are SGHTA and FQGNSA. CDR3 length: 14 residues. This CDR3 is CASSYMKESWGYTF. The CDR3 DNA reads as TGTGCCAGCAGCTACATGAAAGAAAGCTGGGGCTACACCTTC.

This clonotype was observed many times. The V call is TRBV6-5, the J call TRBJ2-1; the match to TRBD2 covers 9 bases. Germline loops: CDR1 MNHEY, CDR2 SVGAGI. This CDR3 region has 16 residues. The junction had 11 bases not matched to a gene; V was cut back by 2 bases and J by 9 bases. This CDR3 is CASSYAVAGGRREQFF. The CDR3, as DNA: TGTGCCAGCAGTTACGCCGTCGCGGGGGGGCGTCGTGAGCAGTTCTTC.

This clonotype has only a few counts. The rearrangement uses TRBV7-2 and TRBJ2-5; 9 bases line up with TRBD1. This CDR3 comprises 15 residues. Germline loops: CDR1 SGHTA, CDR2 FQGNSA. With V trimmed by 5 bases and J by 3 bases, 7 bases remained unmatched. This CDR3 reads CASSPNRGREETQYF. In DNA form, the CDR3 reads TGTGCCAGCAGCCCAAACAGGGGGCGCGAAGAGACCCAGTACTTC.

The sample holds many counts of this clonotype. V and J are TRBV25-1 and TRBJ2-4, with 9 bases lining up with TRBD1. After removal of 2 bases from V and 4 bases from J, the junction contained 3 bases not matched to a gene. CDR1 is MGHDK and CDR2 is SYGVNS in the germline V gene. This CDR3 is built from 15 residues. Here the CDR3 reads CASSEAGTGKNIQYF. The CDR3 DNA sequence: TGTGCCAGCAGTGAAGCCGGGACAGGGAAAAACATTCAGTACTTC.

This clonotype was found a few times. The chain links TRBV4-3 to TRBJ2-2, with D possibly matching TRBD2 (7 bases). Trimming stripped 1 base from V and 4 bases from J, with 13 bases between. The CDR3 is 16 residues long. The germline CDR1 and CDR2 sequences are LGHNA and YSLEER. The CDR3 spells CASSQVRGAVTGELFF. CDR3 in DNA: TGCGCCAGCAGCCAAGTACGGGGGGCGGTCACCGGGGAGCTGTTTTTT.

The chain recombines TRBV7-2 with TRBJ1-1, with D uncertain. Trimming shortened V by 3 bases and J by 4 bases, and 15 bases separated the two germline ends. The CDR3 extends over 15 amino acids. The germline CDR1 and CDR2 sequences are SGHTA and FQGNSA. CDR3 loop: CASSFAPLRGTEAFF. As DNA, the CDR3 is TGTGCCAGCAGCTTCGCACCCCTCCGGGGCACTGAAGCTTTCTTT.

The rearrangement links TRBV6-5 to TRBJ2-6; maybe TRBD2 (5 bases). Trimming took off 5 bases at V and 2 bases at J, with 13 bases between the two ends. CDR3 size: 16 residues. In germline, CDR1 is MNHEY, CDR2 SVGAGI. CDR3 coding DNA: TGTGCCAGCAGTACCCACGGGATGCCTGGGGCCAACGTCCTGACTTTC. It translates to CASSTHGMPGANVLTF.

At least ten counts were recorded for this clonotype. V is TRBV4-1 and J is TRBJ1-1; no reliable D call. Trimming stripped 0 bases from V and 1 base from J, with 9 bases between. Germline lookup yields CDR1 MGHRA and CDR2 YSYEKL. The CDR3 has 15 residues. CDR3 amino acids: CASSQEGTGNTEAFF. In nucleotides, the CDR3 is TGCGCCAGCAGCCAAGAAGGAACGGGGAACACTGAAGCTTTCTTT.

The table lists this clonotype with a few counts. CDR3: CASSVSGGDTEAFF. The CDR3 nucleotides read TGTGCCAGCAGTGTTTCAGGGGGGGACACTGAAGCTTTCTTT. The chain couples TRBV6-1 to TRBJ1-1, with 7 nucleotides matching TRBD1. V shed 4 bases and J 3 bases; nucleotides not matched to a gene: 5. The CDR3 spans 14 residues. CDR1 is MNHNS, CDR2 SASEGT, per germline.

The rearrangement uses TRBV4-1 and TRBJ2-3, with 10 bases matching TRBD1. The V segment lost 4 bases and the J segment 4 bases; nucleotides outside the gene matches: 8. The CDR3 is 16 residues long. The germline CDR1 and CDR2 sequences are MGHRA and YSYEKL. CDR3 coding DNA: TGCGCCAGCAGCCTCACCGGGACAGGGGACGCAGATACGCAGTATTTT. Its translation: CASSLTGTGDADTQYF.

This clonotype was counted between two and nine times. This chain uses TRBV7-9 with TRBJ2-2; no definite D call. Between the trimmed V and J ends, which lost 5 bases and 0 bases, there was a span of 16 bases. The CDR3 extends over 17 amino acids. Germline V gene data show CDR1 as SEHNR and CDR2 as FQNEAQ (reference sequence). CDR3 sequence (DNA): TGTGCCAGCAGCACCCTGGCCGGTCGTGCGAACACCGGGGAGCTGTTTTTT. Protein: CASSTLAGRANTGELFF.

The genes are TRBV20-1 and TRBJ2-5; D gene uncertain. CDR3 length: 13 amino acids. Per germline, CDR1 DFQATT and CDR2 SNEGSKA (reference sequence). V lost 1 base and J lost 2, with 8 bases in between. The CDR3 DNA follows: TGCAGTGCTAGAGCCCCTCCTCAAGAGACCCAGTACTTC. It yields the protein CSARAPPQETQYF.

V gene TRBV5-1 combines with J gene TRBJ2-2; possibly TRBD1 or TRBD2 for D (5 bases each). Germline V gives CDR1 SGHRS, CDR2 YFSETQ. This CDR3 is built from 14 residues. Trimming shortened V by 10 bases and J by 1 base, and 14 bases separated the two germline ends. CDR3 sequence: CASAGALNTGELFF. The DNA of the CDR3 is TGCGCCTCCGCCGGGGCCCTGAACACCGGGGAGCTGTTTTTT.

There are a few counts of this clonotype. The V and J genes are TRBV6-5 and TRBJ1-2; TRBD1 agrees at 10 bases. The CDR3 sequence is 15 residues long. Trimming removed 4 bases from V and 7 bases from J; junction bases left unmatched: 9. Per germline, CDR1 MNHEY and CDR2 SVGAGI. CDR3 nucleotide sequence: TGTGCCAGCAGTTCACCGGGACAGGGGTCTCTTGGCTACACCTTC. Encoded protein: CASSSPGQGSLGYTF.

This clonotype appeared a few times. The chain uses TRBV12-3 or TRBV12-4 and TRBJ2-1; 8 positions match TRBD1. With V trimmed by 6 bases and J by 8 bases, 12 bases remained unmatched. The CDR3 is 15 residues long. The CDR3 protein is CASSSDRERRYEQFF. The CDR3 DNA is TGTGCCAGCAGCTCGGACAGGGAGCGACGGTATGAGCAGTTCTTC.

This rearrangement joins TRBV11-2 to TRBJ1-2; D perhaps matches TRBD1 (5 bases). Germline CDR1 and CDR2: SGHAT and FQNNGV. Trimming pared 5 bases from V and 4 bases from J, leaving 14 bases between. The CDR3 spans 14 residues. CDR3 region: CASSIPGAPYGYTF. The DNA of the CDR3 is TGTGCCAGCAGCATCCCCGGGGCCCCCTATGGCTACACCTTC.

This clonotype has ten or more counts. The V call is TRBV10-2, the J call TRBJ1-1, with D unclear. The germline gives CDR1 WSHSY, CDR2 SAAADI. The CDR3 is 15 amino acids. Trimming pared 6 bases from V and 2 bases from J, leaving 16 bases between. The CDR3 loop reads CASRSPVRYNTEAFF. The CDR3 region has the DNA TGCGCCAGCAGATCTCCCGTCCGGTACAACACTGAAGCTTTCTTT.

CDR3 region: CSVVLASGELFF. CDR3 DNA sequence: TGCAGCGTTGTTCTAGCGTCCGGGGAGCTGTTTTTT. This chain joins TRBV29-1 and TRBJ2-2; a weak D match, TRBD2 (6 bases). V gave up 4 bases and J gave up 6 bases, with 9 bases separating them. Germline values: CDR1 SQVTM, CDR2 ANQGSEA. This CDR3 spans 12 amino acids.